This T cell receptor (beta chain) stems from a study of T-cell reconstitution after alpha-beta-depleted transplantation in children. Unique molecular identifiers featured in how the TCRbeta library was prepared. In TCRdb, the PCR reads were re-called with MiXCR into one record per CDR3 protein. Of roughly 400,000 distinct CDR3 sequences listed, roughly 43% are singletons. The CDR3 is 15 residues long. Between the trimmed V and J ends, which lost 4 bases and 0 bases, there was a span of 12 bases. Germline V gene data show CDR1 as DFQATT and CDR2 as SNEGSKA (reference sequence). This clonotype was observed once.

The sequence was collected from a girl aged 2 to 10 with aplastic anemia, due to receive a stem cell transplant. The V gene is TRBV20-1, the J gene TRBJ1-4; the D is unclear. Sequencing used PBMCs, obtained before TCRalphabeta/CD19-depleted stem cell transplant. CDR3 in DNA: TGCAGTGCTACCGACGGGCCCGCAACTAATGAAAAACTGTTTTTT. Protein sequence: CSATDGPATNEKLFF.